The 29 T cell receptor beta chains in this list originate from one sample, sequenced in a study of blood T cells in healthy people across ages. A second PCR, run for about 7 to 12 cycles, used a sample-barcoded 5' primer plus a J-beta primer mix. TCRdb used MiXCR to reprocess the 5' RACE reads, holding one entry per CDR3 protein. The table lists around 940,000 distinct CDR3 sequences, approximately 50% of them singletons. Source material: blood. The receptors were sampled from an older woman in good health.

The V gene is TRBV7-2, the J gene TRBJ1-4; 11 bases match TRBD1. CDR3 size: 15 residues. CDR1 and CDR2 from the germline V gene are SGHTA and FQGNSA. The V segment lost 6 bases and the J segment 10 bases; nucleotides outside the gene matches: 10. Written as DNA, the CDR3 is TGTGCCAGCAGGGACACCGGGACAGGGGGAGGAAAACTGTTTTTT. Amino acids: CASRDTGTGGGKLFF.

This clonotype has only a few counts. Here the CDR3 reads CASSVGATDTQYF. The CDR3 region has the DNA TGTGCCAGCAGCGTAGGGGCCACAGATACGCAGTATTTT. V and J are TRBV9 and TRBJ2-3; D is undetermined. The CDR3 is 13 residues long. Trimming cost V 0 bases and J 2 bases, with 4 bases left between them. In germline, CDR1 is SGDLS, CDR2 YYNGEE.

The genes are TRBV11-2 and TRBJ2-7; 15 nucleotides line up with TRBD2. With V trimmed by 4 bases and J by 5 bases, 6 bases remained unmatched. Germline CDR1 is SGHAT and CDR2 is FQNNGV. This CDR3 contains 16 residues. CDR3 protein: CASSSRTSGRVDEQYF. In DNA form, the CDR3 reads TGTGCCAGCAGCTCCCGGACTAGCGGGAGGGTCGACGAGCAGTACTTC.

This CDR3 is CASSLGTGVNYGYTF. For the CDR3, the DNA is TGTGCCAGCAGCTTAGGGACAGGGGTTAACTATGGCTACACCTTC. The V and J genes are TRBV7-8 and TRBJ1-2, with TRBD1 matching over 9 bases. Germline trimming cut 1 base from V and 1 base from J; bases unmatched to any gene: 1. The CDR3 consists of 15 residues. Germline V gene lookup returns CDR1 SGHVS and CDR2 FQNEAQ.

This chain uses TRBV6-1 with TRBJ1-5; 7 nucleotides match TRBD1. This CDR3 region has 15 residues. The V gene end was trimmed by 7 bases and the J gene end by 6 bases; junction bases not matched to a gene: 12. The germline V gene has CDR1 MNHNS and CDR2 SASEGT. CDR3 in DNA: TGTGCCAGCACCACCGGAACAGGGGTTTTTCAGCCCCAGCATTTT. This encodes CASTTGTGVFQPQHF.

The chain employs TRBV27 and TRBJ2-1; 12 bases agree with TRBD2. V was clipped by 5 bases and J by 2 bases; unmatched bases: 7. CDR3 length: 17 amino acids. Germline assignment: CDR1 MNHEY and CDR2 SMNVEV (reference sequence). This CDR3 reads CASSPPSGRGPYNEQFF. In DNA form, the CDR3 reads TGTGCCAGCAGTCCCCCTAGCGGGAGGGGACCCTACAATGAGCAGTTCTTC.

This clonotype was seen only a few times. V usage is TRBV20-1 and J usage is TRBJ2-1, with D tentatively TRBD1 or TRBD2 (5 bases each). The germline V and J ends were trimmed by 7 bases and 0 bases, with 16 bases remaining between them. There are 15 residues in the CDR3. Germline assignment: CDR1 DFQATT and CDR2 SNEGSKA (reference sequence). The CDR3 sequence: CSGRRGVVSYNEQFF. The CDR3 region has the DNA TGCAGTGGTCGTAGGGGAGTAGTCTCCTACAATGAGCAGTTCTTC.

V and J are TRBV7-2 and TRBJ2-3; the D gene is possibly TRBD1 (6 bases). The V and J ends lost 2 bases and 0 bases respectively, with 12 bases between them. Germline CDR1 SGHTA, CDR2 FQGNSA. CDR3 length: 16 amino acids. This CDR3 is CASSLSGTRSTDTQYF. CDR3 bases: TGTGCCAGCAGCTTATCAGGGACAAGAAGCACAGATACGCAGTATTTT.

The chain employs TRBV12-3 or TRBV12-4 and TRBJ1-4; 9 nucleotides line up with TRBD1. The CDR3 loop spans 16 amino acids. V dropped 6 bases and J dropped 3; count of bases not matched to a gene: 8. For the CDR3, the DNA is TGTGCCAGCAGCTTCGGGACAGGGTTGGCTAATGAAAAACTGTTTTTT. Translation: CASSFGTGLANEKLFF.

About this clonotype itself: This may arise from a read error, as a much more abundant clone is one base away. J is TRBJ2-5 and V is TRBV4-1; D may be TRBD2 (6 bases). The J call may be in error: the DNA end matches TRBJ2-7 better. This CDR3 contains 14 residues. Germline V gene data show CDR1 as MGHRA and CDR2 as YSYEKL. DNA of the CDR3: TGCGCCAGCAGCCAAGTGGGGAGGAACTGCGAGCAGTACTTC. The encoded protein is CASSQVGRNCEQYF.

The chain links TRBV6-1 to TRBJ2-3; 7 bases are a match to TRBD1. From germline, CDR1 is MNHNS and CDR2 SASEGT. This CDR3 comprises 15 residues. V lost 4 bases, J lost 4 bases, and 8 bases stayed unmatched. The CDR3 DNA reads TGTGCCAGCAGTGTCCAGGGACAGTTCGCAGATACGCAGTATTTT. Protein product: CASSVQGQFADTQYF.

This clonotype was recorded a few times. The V and J genes are TRBV28 and TRBJ2-6, with 7 bases identical to TRBD1. The ends lost 4 bases at V and 4 bases at J; junction bases unmatched: 10. The CDR3 contains 17 residues. Germline CDR1 MDHEN, CDR2 SYDVKM. CDR3 nucleotide sequence: TGTGCCAGCAGTTCTAGGATCAGGGGGACCGGGGCCAACGTCCTGACTTTC. Residues: CASSSRIRGTGANVLTF.

This clonotype has at least ten counts. The gene calls are TRBV27 and TRBJ2-5, with 8 bases fitting TRBD2. After removal of 4 bases from V and 2 bases from J, the junction contained 3 bases not matched to a gene. Looked up from germline, CDR1 is MNHEY and CDR2 is SMNVEV (reference sequence). This CDR3 spans 14 amino acids. In DNA, the CDR3 is TGTGCCAGCAGTTCCCGGGGGGGACAAGAGACCCAGTACTTC. This encodes CASSSRGGQETQYF.

Here the CDR3 reads CSVLLALKQGTGELFF. In nucleotides, the CDR3 is TGCAGCGTATTACTCGCCCTCAAACAGGGGACCGGGGAGCTGTTTTTT. The chain couples TRBV29-1 to TRBJ2-2; TRBD1 aligns across 7 bases. In germline, CDR1 is SQVTM, CDR2 ANQGSEA. With V trimmed by 6 bases and J by 5 bases, 15 bases remained unmatched. The CDR3 totals 16 residues.

V and J are TRBV28 and TRBJ1-1; D is perhaps TRBD1 (5 bases). V was shortened by 8 bases and J by 6 bases, with 16 bases between the two germline ends. Germline V gene sequence: CDR1 MDHEN, CDR2 SYDVKM. There are 13 residues in the CDR3. CDR3 sequence (DNA): TGTGCCAGCGGGAGGGGTTGGATGGCTGAAGCTTTCTTT. Its translation: CASGRGWMAEAFF.

V gene TRBV20-1 combines with J gene TRBJ2-5; 9 nucleotides match TRBD2. The last part of the DNA fits TRBJ2-7 better; the J call may be wrong. The length of the CDR3 is 17 residues. Germline-derived CDR1 and CDR2 are DFQATT and SNEGSKA (reference sequence). The CDR3 DNA sequence: TGCAGTGCTAGAGGACTAGCGGAGTCGGGGCCCCCCTACGAGCAGTACTTC. Its translation: CSARGLAESGPPYEQYF.

In its sample, this clonotype was seen a few times. This chain joins TRBV14 and TRBJ1-2; unclear D gene. CDR1 is SGHDN and CDR2 is FVKESK in the germline V gene. Trimming shortened V by 2 bases and J by 8 bases, and 18 bases separated the two germline ends. CDR3 length: 15 residues. The CDR3 sequence: CASSQTKLDPGGYTF. Here the CDR3 DNA reads TGTGCCAGCAGCCAAACAAAACTCGACCCGGGAGGCTACACCTTC.

The chain has TRBV29-1 and TRBJ1-3; D remains ambiguous. The germline V and J ends were trimmed by 3 bases and 3 bases, with 12 bases remaining between them. Germline values: CDR1 SQVTM, CDR2 ANQGSEA. This CDR3 has 14 residues. CDR3 region: CSVERASGGNTIYF. The DNA for the CDR3 is TGCAGCGTTGAGAGGGCCAGCGGTGGAAACACCATATATTTT.

This chain links TRBV29-1 with TRBJ2-1, with a possible D match to TRBD2 (5 bases). The CDR3 has 13 residues. Germline CDR1 is SQVTM and CDR2 is ANQGSEA. V shed 7 bases and J shed 4 bases, with 14 bases lying between them. DNA of the CDR3: TGCAGCGGCGCGAGCGGAAATTACAATGAGCAGTTCTTC. Protein product: CSGASGNYNEQFF.

This clonotype was seen ten or more times. The chain couples TRBV7-2 to TRBJ2-5; 12 nucleotides match TRBD2. The V gene end was trimmed by 5 bases and the J gene end by 5 bases; junction bases not matched to a gene: 3. The CDR3 totals 14 residues. Germline CDR1 SGHTA, CDR2 FQGNSA. CDR3 protein: CASSPGLAGETQYF. CDR3 bases: TGTGCCAGCAGCCCCGGACTAGCGGGGGAGACCCAGTACTTC.

The chain joins TRBV6-5 to TRBJ2-1; D could derive from TRBD1 or TRBD2 (5 bases each). Trimming cost V 5 bases and J 13 bases, with 12 bases left between them. From germline, CDR1 is MNHEY and CDR2 SVGAGI. CDR3 length equals 11 residues. The CDR3 loop is CASSKGREQFF. The CDR3 DNA reads as TGTGCCAGCAGTAAGGGACGAGAACAGTTCTTC.

The V and J genes are TRBV6-6 and TRBJ2-7; maybe TRBD2 (6 bases). This CDR3 has 13 residues. Germline V CDR1 and CDR2: MNHNY, SVGAGI (reference sequence). Trimming shortened V by 6 bases and J by 1 base, and 10 bases separated the two germline ends. The CDR3 reads CASSGGKSYEQYF. The CDR3 region has the DNA TGTGCCAGCAGCGGCGGGAAATCCTACGAGCAGTACTTC.

V is TRBV6-2 or TRBV6-3 and J is TRBJ1-1, with D maybe TRBD1 (5 bases). CDR3 length: 15 amino acids. Trimming removed 5 bases from V and 0 bases from J, with 13 bases in between. Germline V gene sequence: CDR1 MNHEY, CDR2 SVGEGT. The CDR3 nucleotides read TGTGCCAGCAGTCGCAGGGCCCTTGTGAACACTGAAGCTTTCTTT. Translated, it gives CASSRRALVNTEAFF.

This chain links TRBV27 with TRBJ2-3; D is uncertain. Germline V lookup: CDR1 MNHEY, CDR2 SMNVEV (reference sequence). Trimming took 2 bases from V and 0 from J, leaving 9 bases between them. The CDR3 runs 15 residues. In DNA, the CDR3 is TGTGCCAGCAGTTTAATCGAGACTAGCACAGATACGCAGTATTTT. Protein sequence: CASSLIETSTDTQYF.

This clonotype turned up a few times. The V gene is TRBV28, the J gene TRBJ2-7; D is unresolved. CDR3 length: 10 residues. V shed 10 bases and J shed 4 bases, with 8 bases lying between them. Per the germline V gene, CDR1 is MDHEN and CDR2 is SYDVKM. The CDR3 coding sequence is TGTGCCACGGGTCGATACGAGCAGTACTTC. It codes for CATGRYEQYF.

This chain uses TRBV7-7 with TRBJ2-2; tentatively, D is TRBD1 (5 bases). Germline V gene data show CDR1 as SSHAT and CDR2 as FNYEAQ (reference sequence). V gave up 5 bases and J gave up 0 bases, with 10 bases separating them. This CDR3 comprises 15 residues. CDR3 sequence: CASSHDSANTGELFF. DNA of the CDR3: TGTGCCAGCAGCCACGACAGCGCGAACACCGGGGAGCTGTTTTTT.

J is TRBJ1-6 and V is TRBV6-2 or TRBV6-3, with D tentatively TRBD1 (5 bases). Germline-derived CDR1 and CDR2 are MNHEY and SVGEGT. The V end was cut by 2 bases, the J end by 10 bases, with 21 bases between. This CDR3 is built from 17 residues. The chain's CDR3 is CASSYAQPGPPGSPLHF. CDR3 DNA: TGTGCCAGCAGTTACGCGCAACCGGGACCTCCGGGGTCACCCCTCCACTTT.

Comments on this clonotype: At one boundary the junction diverges from the germline segment, which might be a read error. The rearrangement links TRBV7-2 to TRBJ2-7; D might be TRBD2 (5 bases). CDR1 SGHTA and CDR2 FQGNSA come from the germline V gene. The CDR3 sequence is 16 residues long. The DNA for the CDR3 is TGTGCTAGCAGCGAGGGTGTGGGATATGGGAACAATGAGCAGTACTTC. Encoded protein: CASSEGVGYGNNEQYF.

The V and J genes are TRBV18 and TRBJ2-3; the D gene is possibly TRBD2 (6 bases). The CDR3 is 15 residues long. The germline gives CDR1 KGHSH, CDR2 LQKENI. V was clipped by 2 bases and J by 5 bases, with 14 bases between them. The CDR3 reads CASSPVRGVGDTQYF. Here the CDR3 DNA reads TGTGCCAGCTCACCAGTGCGGGGAGTGGGAGATACGCAGTATTTT.